This entry concerns a single TCR beta chain. Its antigen is not known. This record comes from a study of blood T cells in healthy people across ages. Findings and caveats of the study: With unsorted PBMCs, a conclusive comparison of naive versus antigen-experienced cells was not possible.

The V end was cut by 0 bases, the J end by 6 bases, with 10 bases between. This CDR3 has 13 amino acids. Germline assignment: CDR1 SGDLS and CDR2 YYNGEE. With a J-beta primer mix and a sample-barcoded 5' primer, a second PCR ran 7 to 11 cycles. TCRdb redid the calling of the 5' RACE reads with MiXCR, one entry per CDR3 protein. The sample lists 1.5 million to 2 million distinct CDR3 sequences, around 48% seen once, with less than 2.5% in the top ten. The source material was blood. The receptor comes from a woman between 40 and 50 years old in good health. V is TRBV9 and J is TRBJ2-7; D may match TRBD1 or TRBD2 (5 bases each). CDR3 sequence: CASSVAPGTEQYF. DNA for the CDR3: TGTGCCAGCAGCGTAGCTCCGGGGACCGAGCAGTACTTC.